The present TCR beta chain was sequenced within a study of human CD8 memory T cell subsets. Study-wide findings and caveats: Minimally overlapping with each other were the repertoires of precursor exhausted and stem-like memory T cells. Chao1 estimates indicated that stem-like memory T cells may be more diverse than precursor exhausted T cells.

Preparation of the TCR beta libraries relied on UMI-labeled 5' RACE. TCRdb derives one entry per CDR3 protein from the 5' RACE reads, leaving out DNA. The sample table includes about 10,000 distinct CDR3 sequences. The RNA's source was duplicate vials of more than 130,000 sorted CD8+ T cells per subset. About this clonotype: Its antigen remains unidentified.

The CDR3 covers 14 residues. Germline CDR1 and CDR2: SEHNR and FQNEAQ (reference sequence). The sequenced sample consisted of CD8+ stem-like memory T cells (TSCM and TCM) sorted from PBMCs. As for subset: stem-like memory CD8 T cells (TSTEM), CCR7+ PD-1- TIGIT-. This chain uses TRBV7-9 with TRBJ2-7; TCRdb indicates TRBD1, and absent DNA this call remains unverified. The origin of this receptor is a human donor in good health. CDR3 region: CASSPGTGSYEQYF. Full variable domain (rest looked up from reference TRBV7-9 and TRBJ2-7): DTGVSQNPRHKITKRGQNVTFRCDPISEHNRLYWYRQTLGQGPEFLTYFQNEAQLEKSRLLSDRFSAERPKGSFSTLEIQRTEQGDSAMYLCASSPGTGSYEQYFGPGTRLTVT.